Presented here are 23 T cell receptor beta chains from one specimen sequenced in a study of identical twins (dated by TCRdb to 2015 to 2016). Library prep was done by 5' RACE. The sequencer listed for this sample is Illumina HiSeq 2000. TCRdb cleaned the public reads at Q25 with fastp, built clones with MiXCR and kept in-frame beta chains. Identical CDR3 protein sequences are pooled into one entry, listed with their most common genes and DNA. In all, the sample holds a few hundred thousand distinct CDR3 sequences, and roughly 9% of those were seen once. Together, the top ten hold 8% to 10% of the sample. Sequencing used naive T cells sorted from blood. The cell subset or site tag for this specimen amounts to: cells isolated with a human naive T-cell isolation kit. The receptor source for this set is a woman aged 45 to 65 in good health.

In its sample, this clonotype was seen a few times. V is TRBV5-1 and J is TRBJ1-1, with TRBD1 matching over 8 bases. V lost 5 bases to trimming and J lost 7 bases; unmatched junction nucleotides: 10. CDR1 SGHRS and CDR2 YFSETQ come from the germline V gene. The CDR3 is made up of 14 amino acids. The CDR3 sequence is CASSLQGANGEAFF. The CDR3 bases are TGCGCCAGCAGTCTTCAGGGGGCGAACGGTGAAGCTTTCTTT.

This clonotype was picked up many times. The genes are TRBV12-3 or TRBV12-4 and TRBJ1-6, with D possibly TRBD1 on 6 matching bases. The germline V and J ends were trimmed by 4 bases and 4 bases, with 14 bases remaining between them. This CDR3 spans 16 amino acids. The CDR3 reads CASSSTRDKYNSPLHF. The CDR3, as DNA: TGTGCCAGCAGTTCAACCCGGGACAAATATAATTCACCCCTCCACTTT.

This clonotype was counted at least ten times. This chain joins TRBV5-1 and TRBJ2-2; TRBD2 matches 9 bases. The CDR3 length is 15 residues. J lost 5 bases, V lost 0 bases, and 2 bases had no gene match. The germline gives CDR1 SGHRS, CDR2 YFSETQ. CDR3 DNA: TGCGCCAGCAGCTTGGCTAGCGGGACGACCGGGGAGCTGTTTTTT. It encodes CASSLASGTTGELFF.

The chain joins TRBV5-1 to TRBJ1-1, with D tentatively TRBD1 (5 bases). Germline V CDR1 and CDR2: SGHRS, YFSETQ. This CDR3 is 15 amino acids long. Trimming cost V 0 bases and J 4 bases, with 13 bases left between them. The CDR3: CASSLGAREGTEAFF. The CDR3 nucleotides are TGCGCCAGCAGCTTGGGCGCCAGGGAGGGCACTGAAGCTTTCTTT.

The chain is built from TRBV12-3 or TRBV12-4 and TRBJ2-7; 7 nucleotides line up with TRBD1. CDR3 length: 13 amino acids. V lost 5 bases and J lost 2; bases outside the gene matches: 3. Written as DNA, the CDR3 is TGTGCCAGCAGTACGCAGGGGGCCTACGAGCAGTACGTC. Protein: CASSTQGAYEQYV.

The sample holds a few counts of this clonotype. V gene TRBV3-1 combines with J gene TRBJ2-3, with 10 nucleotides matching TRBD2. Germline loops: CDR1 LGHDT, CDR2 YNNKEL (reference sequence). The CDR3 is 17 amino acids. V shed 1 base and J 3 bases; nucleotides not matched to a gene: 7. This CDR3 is CASSQGRATSGTDTQYF. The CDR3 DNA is TGTGCCAGCAGCCAAGGAAGGGCGACTAGCGGGACAGATACGCAGTATTTT.

The CDR3 reads CASSPRAGGGYEQYV. In nucleotides, the CDR3 is TGTGCCAGCAGCCCGAGAGCGGGAGGGGGCTACGAGCAGTACGTC. The chain combines TRBV6-6 with TRBJ2-7, with TRBD2 matching over 10 bases. The CDR3 has 15 amino acids. Germline V CDR1 and CDR2: MNHNY, SVGAGI (reference sequence). The V and J ends lost 6 bases and 3 bases, in that order; junction bases with no gene match: 8.

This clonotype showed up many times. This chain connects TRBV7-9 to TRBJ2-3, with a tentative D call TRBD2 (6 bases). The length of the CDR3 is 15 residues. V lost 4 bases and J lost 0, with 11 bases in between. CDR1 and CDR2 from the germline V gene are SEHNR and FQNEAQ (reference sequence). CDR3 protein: CASSSRLGSTDTQYF. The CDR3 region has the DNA TGTGCCAGCAGCTCCAGACTAGGTAGCACAGATACGCAGTATTTT.

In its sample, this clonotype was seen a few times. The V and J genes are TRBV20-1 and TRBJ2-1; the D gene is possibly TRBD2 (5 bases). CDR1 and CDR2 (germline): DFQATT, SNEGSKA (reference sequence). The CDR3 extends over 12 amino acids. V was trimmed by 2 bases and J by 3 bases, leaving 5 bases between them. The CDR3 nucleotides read TGCAGTGCTAGACGGGACTACAATGAGCAGTTCTTC. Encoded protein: CSARRDYNEQFF.

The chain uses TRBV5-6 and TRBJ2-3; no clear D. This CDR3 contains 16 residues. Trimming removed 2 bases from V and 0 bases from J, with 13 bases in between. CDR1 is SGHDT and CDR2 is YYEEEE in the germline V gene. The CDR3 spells CASSFQRYTSTDTQYF. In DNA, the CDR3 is TGTGCCAGCAGCTTTCAGCGTTATACTAGCACAGATACGCAGTATTTT.

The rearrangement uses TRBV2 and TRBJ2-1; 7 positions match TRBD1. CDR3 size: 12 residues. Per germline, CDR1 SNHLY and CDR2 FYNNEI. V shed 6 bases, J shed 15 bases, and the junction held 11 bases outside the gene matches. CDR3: CASSQGLTGRFF. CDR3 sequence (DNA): TGTGCCAGCAGCCAAGGGTTGACAGGGCGGTTCTTC. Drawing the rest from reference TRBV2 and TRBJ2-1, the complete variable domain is EPEVTQTPSHQVTQMGQEVILRCVPISNHLYFYWYRQILGQKVEFLVSFYNNEISEKSEIFDDQFSVERPDGSNFTLKIRSTKLEDSAMYFCASSQGLTGRFFGPGTRLTVL.

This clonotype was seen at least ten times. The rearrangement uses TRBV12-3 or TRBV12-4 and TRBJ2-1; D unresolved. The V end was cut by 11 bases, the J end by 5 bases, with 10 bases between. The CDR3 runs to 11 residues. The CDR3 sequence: CASRGDNEQFF. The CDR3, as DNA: TGTGCCTCCCGCGGTGACAATGAGCAGTTCTTC.

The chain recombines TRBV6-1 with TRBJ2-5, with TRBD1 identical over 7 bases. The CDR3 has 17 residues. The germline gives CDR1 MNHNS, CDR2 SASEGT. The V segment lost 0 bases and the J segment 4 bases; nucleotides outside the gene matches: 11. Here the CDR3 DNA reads TGTGCCAGCAGTGAAGCGCTTCCGGGACAGCATATAGAGACCCAGTACTTC. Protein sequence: CASSEALPGQHIETQYF.

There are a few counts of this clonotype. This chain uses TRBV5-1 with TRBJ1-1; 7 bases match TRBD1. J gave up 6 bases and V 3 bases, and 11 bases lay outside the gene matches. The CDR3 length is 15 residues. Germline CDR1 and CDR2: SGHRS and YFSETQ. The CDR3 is CASSYLTGNNAEAFF. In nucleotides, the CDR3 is TGCGCCAGCAGCTATTTGACAGGGAATAACGCTGAAGCTTTCTTT.

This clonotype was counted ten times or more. The CDR3 DNA is TGCAGCGTGTCCAGGGTCCTCAGCTCCTACAATGAGCAGTTCTTC. Translation: CSVSRVLSSYNEQFF. V gene TRBV29-1 combines with J gene TRBJ2-1, with a weak D call TRBD1 (5 bases). CDR3 length: 15 residues. Germline V lookup: CDR1 SQVTM, CDR2 ANQGSEA. The V gene lost 6 bases and the J gene lost 0 bases, with 15 bases spanning the gap.

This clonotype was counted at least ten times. This chain's CDR3 is CASSYGAGGYEQYV. For the CDR3, the DNA is TGTGCCAGCAGTTACGGCGCGGGAGGCTACGAGCAGTACGTC. V gene TRBV6-2 or TRBV6-3 combines with J gene TRBJ2-7; the match to TRBD2 covers 8 bases. V trimming: 2 bases; J trimming: 3 bases; junction bases outside the gene matches: 3. The CDR3 has 14 residues. Germline loops: CDR1 MNHEY, CDR2 SVGEGT.

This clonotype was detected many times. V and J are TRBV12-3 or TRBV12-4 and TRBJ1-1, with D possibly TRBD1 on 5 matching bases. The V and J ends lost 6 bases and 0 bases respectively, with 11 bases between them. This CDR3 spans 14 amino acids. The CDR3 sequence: CASSPTVVNTEAFF. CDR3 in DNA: TGTGCCAGCAGCCCGACAGTAGTGAACACTGAAGCTTTCTTT.

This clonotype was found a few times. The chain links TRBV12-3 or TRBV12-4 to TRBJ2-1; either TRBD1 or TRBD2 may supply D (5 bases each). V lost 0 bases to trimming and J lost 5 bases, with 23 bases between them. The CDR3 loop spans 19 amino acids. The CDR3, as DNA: TGTGCCAGCAGTTTAGCAGGGGTCGGTAGCGTTGACCCCAACAATGAGCAGTTCTTC. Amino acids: CASSLAGVGSVDPNNEQFF.

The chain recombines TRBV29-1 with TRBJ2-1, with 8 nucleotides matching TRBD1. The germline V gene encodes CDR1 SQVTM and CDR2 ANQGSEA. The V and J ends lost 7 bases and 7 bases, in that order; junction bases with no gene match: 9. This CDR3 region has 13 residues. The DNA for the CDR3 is TGCAGCGCCGACAGGGGATTTGGGAATGAGCAGTTCTTC. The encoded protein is CSADRGFGNEQFF.

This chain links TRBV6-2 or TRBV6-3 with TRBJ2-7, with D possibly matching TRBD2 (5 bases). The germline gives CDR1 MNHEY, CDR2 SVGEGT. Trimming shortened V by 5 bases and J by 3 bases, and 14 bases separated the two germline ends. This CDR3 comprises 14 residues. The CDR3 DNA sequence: TGTGCCAGCAGTCCCACACTAGGTAGCTACGAGCAGTACGTC. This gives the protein CASSPTLGSYEQYV.

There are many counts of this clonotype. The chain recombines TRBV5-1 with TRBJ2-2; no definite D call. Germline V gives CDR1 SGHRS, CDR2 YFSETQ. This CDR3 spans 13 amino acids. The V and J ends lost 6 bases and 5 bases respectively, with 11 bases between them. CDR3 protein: CASKGQWTGELFF. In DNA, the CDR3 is TGCGCCAGCAAGGGCCAATGGACCGGGGAGCTGTTTTTT.

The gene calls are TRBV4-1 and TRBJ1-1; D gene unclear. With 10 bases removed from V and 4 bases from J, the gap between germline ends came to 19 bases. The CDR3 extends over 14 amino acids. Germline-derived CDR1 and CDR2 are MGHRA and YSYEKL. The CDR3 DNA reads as TGCGCCACCCGGGGTCGGGAGGGAGGCACTGAAGCTTTCTTT. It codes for CATRGREGGTEAFF.

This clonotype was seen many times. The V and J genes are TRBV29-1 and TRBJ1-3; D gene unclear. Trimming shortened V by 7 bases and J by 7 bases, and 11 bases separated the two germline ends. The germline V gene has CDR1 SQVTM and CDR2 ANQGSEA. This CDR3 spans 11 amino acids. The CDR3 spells CSGRLGNTIYF. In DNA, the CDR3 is TGCAGCGGACGTTTGGGGAACACCATATATTTT.